Reported below is one T cell receptor (beta chain). The CDR3 length is 17 residues. V was clipped by 1 base and J by 1 base; unmatched bases: 6. Germline V gives CDR1 SGHKS, CDR2 YYEKEE (reference sequence). The data were obtained in a study of blood T cell repertoires in COVID-19. Whole-study context: T cells, B-cell-depleted T cells, or PBMCs provided the cDNA or gDNA that served as material.

A case of COVID-19 had been met by exposed participants within 2 weeks before study entry. Using immunoSEQ multiplex PCR, the repertoire was profiled, and TCRdb retains in-frame clones only, with some absent. This repertoire shows some 320,000 clones, roughly 85% found once; its top ten account for around 1.9%. Input material: PBMCs or T cells enriched from blood (not recorded which). The sequence was obtained from a woman younger than 45 who had been exposed to COVID-19. This rearrangement joins TRBV5-5 to TRBJ1-2; 11 positions agree with TRBD1. The chain's CDR3 is CASSLPGQGDYNYGYTF. The CDR3 DNA reads TGTGCCAGCAGCTTGCCGGGACAGGGGGATTATAACTATGGCTACACCTTC.